This section outlines one T cell receptor beta chain sequence together with its context. What it binds is unknown. The V gene's germline CDR1 is PRHDT and CDR2 FYEKMQ (reference sequence). The CDR3 is 18 residues long. The V and J ends lost 5 bases and 2 bases respectively, with 24 bases between them. Sequenced by immunoSEQ multiplex PCR; TCRdb stores in-frame clones only, minus some. Among around 2,000,000 clones listed, around 93% were seen once. The naive CD8 population came from CD45RO-negative cells selected for CCR7, without terminally differentiated effector memory CD45RA+ cells. The data are from a study of shared clonotypes between healthy human individuals. The study's findings and limits: Memory subsets had estimated richness that was generally smaller than that of naive subsets. Clonotypes that were shared across a handful of donors made up around 5% of naive CD4 clonotypes.

The chain uses TRBV13 and TRBJ2-5; TRBD1 is a possible D gene (7 bases). The TCR was taken from a man between 18 and 35 years old in good health. Some clones in this sample may be carry-over from other donors' samples. Sequences were obtained from naive CD8+ T cells from PBMCs. CDR3 sequence: CASSQTVLQGGAQETQYF. CDR3 in DNA: TGTGCCAGCAGCCAGACAGTGCTCCAGGGGGGAGCTCAAGAGACCCAGTACTTC.